The 26 T cell receptor beta chains below were found in one sample sequenced in a study of PD-L1 blockade in urothelial cancer. The repertoire was sequenced with immunoSEQ multiplex PCR; TCRdb's copy has only in-frame clones and lacks some. The sample holds some 54,000 clones, 84% seen once. Here the sequenced sample was PBMCs, taken around atezolizumab (anti-PD-L1) treatment. These receptors came from a man aged 35 to 55 with urothelial cancer.

CDR3 residues: CASSFRGNTEAFF. In DNA, the CDR3 is TGTGCCAGCAGCTTCAGGGGTAACACTGAAGCTTTCTTT. The rearrangement joins TRBV7-9 to TRBJ1-1; TRBD1 might be the D (6 bases). The CDR3 length is 13 residues. Germline assignment: CDR1 SEHNR and CDR2 FQNEAQ (reference sequence). V lost 3 bases to trimming and J lost 2 bases, with 7 bases between them.

The genes are TRBV28 and TRBJ1-5, with TRBD1 matching 7 bases. Germline loops: CDR1 MDHEN, CDR2 SYDVKM. The CDR3 has 15 residues. The trim removed 6 bases at V and 0 bases at J, leaving 5 bases unmatched. CDR3 sequence (DNA): TGTGCCAGCAGACCGAGACAGGGTAGCAATCAGCCCCAGCATTTT. This translates into CASRPRQGSNQPQHF.

This clone was seen a few times. The chain carries TRBV19 and TRBJ2-1, with TRBD2 matching 10 bases. Germline V gene sequence: CDR1 LNHDA, CDR2 SQIVND (reference sequence). Trimming took 4 bases from V and 8 from J; bases not matched to a gene: 2. This CDR3 contains 13 residues. Written as DNA, the CDR3 is TGTGCCAGTAGTAGAGCGGGAGGGGATGAGCAGTTCTTC. Translating gives CASSRAGGDEQFF.

The chain employs TRBV28 and TRBJ1-2, with D maybe TRBD1 (5 bases). This CDR3 is 16 amino acids long. V shed 5 bases and J shed 1 base, with 17 bases lying between them. CDR1 and CDR2 from the germline V gene are MDHEN and SYDVKM. This CDR3 reads CASSAQDRQFNYGYTF. The CDR3 DNA sequence: TGTGCCAGCAGTGCACAGGACCGACAGTTTAACTATGGCTACACCTTC.

The chain has TRBV2 and TRBJ2-7; D gene unclear. Germline values: CDR1 SNHLY, CDR2 FYNNEI. CDR3 length: 14 residues. V lost 10 bases to trimming and J lost 5 bases, with 21 bases between them. CDR3 DNA sequence: TGTGCCACCTCAAGACTGAACTCTGCCAACGAGCAGTACTTC. This sequence encodes CATSRLNSANEQYF.

This clone was counted a single time. V usage is TRBV19 and J usage is TRBJ2-1; 7 nucleotides match TRBD1. The germline V gene encodes CDR1 LNHDA and CDR2 SQIVND (reference sequence). The CDR3 loop spans 14 amino acids. The ends lost 3 bases at V and 5 bases at J; junction bases unmatched: 4. CDR3 region: CASSIRDSHNEQFF. CDR3 nucleotides: TGTGCCAGTAGTATCCGGGACAGCCACAATGAGCAGTTCTTC.

This clone showed up just once. V usage is TRBV27 and J usage is TRBJ1-1; the D gene is possibly TRBD1 (6 bases). From germline, CDR1 is MNHEY and CDR2 SMNVEV (reference sequence). CDR3 length: 13 residues. V lost 5 bases and J lost 4, with 11 bases in between. CDR3 coding DNA: TGTGCCAGCAGTCCGGGACAAGGCACTGAAGCTTTCTTT. Protein product: CASSPGQGTEAFF.

V and J are TRBV13 and TRBJ2-2; the match to TRBD2 covers 10 bases. V gave up 3 bases and J gave up 7 bases; unmatched junction bases: 8. This CDR3 region has 16 residues. Germline V gene lookup returns CDR1 PRHDT and CDR2 FYEKMQ (reference sequence). CDR3 coding DNA: TGTGCCAGCAGCTTTGGGGGACTAGCGAGTTACGGGGAGCTGTTTTTT. This sequence encodes CASSFGGLASYGELFF. Using reference TRBV13 and TRBJ2-2 for the parts outside the CDR3, the full variable domain is AAGVIQSPRHLIKEKRETATLKCYPIPRHDTVYWYQQGPGQDPQFLISFYEKMQSDKGSIPDRFSAQQFSDYHSELNMSSLELGDSALYFCASSFGGLASYGELFFGEGSRLTVL.

The genes are TRBV9 and TRBJ2-5; 10 bases are shared with TRBD2. V shed 5 bases, J shed 4 bases, and the junction held 8 bases outside the gene matches. This CDR3 spans 15 amino acids. The germline V gene has CDR1 SGDLS and CDR2 YYNGEE. CDR3 in DNA: TGTGCCAGCAGTGTCGCGGCTAGCGGGAGAGAGACCCAGTACTTC. Translated, it gives CASSVAASGRETQYF.

This rearrangement joins TRBV4-1 to TRBJ1-3, with D uncertain. This CDR3 has 15 residues. With 5 bases removed from V and 3 bases from J, the gap between germline ends came to 14 bases. Germline V gene lookup returns CDR1 MGHRA and CDR2 YSYEKL. The DNA of the CDR3 is TGCGCCAGCAGCGAAAGCGAGAGTTTTGGAAACACCATATATTTT. Translated: CASSESESFGNTIYF.

The chain couples TRBV11-1 to TRBJ2-3, with a weak D call TRBD2 (7 bases). V dropped 5 bases and J dropped 1 base, with 25 bases sitting between them. Germline lookup yields CDR1 SGHAT and CDR2 FQDESV (reference sequence). The CDR3 contains 19 residues. The CDR3 sequence is CASSPGGGGRDLGTDTQYF. The CDR3 region has the DNA TGTGCCAGCAGCCCCGGCGGGGGCGGGAGAGATCTGGGCACAGATACGCAGTATTTT.

The chain joins TRBV28 to TRBJ1-5, with D unclear. Germline-derived CDR1 and CDR2 are MDHEN and SYDVKM. The CDR3 is 12 amino acids. V lost 8 bases to trimming and J lost 5 bases, with 10 bases between them. CDR3 amino acids: CASSEGYQPQHF. In DNA, the CDR3 is TGTGCCAGCTCTGAGGGCTATCAGCCCCAGCATTTT.

This rearrangement joins TRBV28 to TRBJ1-5; TRBD1 matches at 8 bases. The CDR3 length is 14 residues. V was pared by 11 bases and J by 4 bases, with 10 bases of the junction left unmatched. The germline gives CDR1 MDHEN, CDR2 SYDVKM. CDR3 amino acids: CAGGVTGGNQPQHF. The CDR3 coding sequence is TGTGCCGGGGGAGTCACAGGGGGGAATCAGCCCCAGCATTTT.

The rearrangement joins TRBV7-9 to TRBJ2-2, with D possibly being TRBD1 (6 bases). Trimming removed 3 bases at V and 3 bases at J, with 14 bases between. Looked up from germline, CDR1 is SEHNR and CDR2 is FQNEAQ (reference sequence). The CDR3 spans 16 residues. CDR3 sequence reads: CASSLEQGTHTGELFF. CDR3 nucleotides: TGTGCCAGCAGCTTGGAACAGGGAACGCACACCGGGGAGCTGTTTTTT.

The CDR3 protein is CASSLADYSYEQYF. CDR3 DNA: TGTGCCAGCAGCTTAGCGGACTACTCCTACGAGCAGTACTTC. This chain connects TRBV7-2 to TRBJ2-7; maybe TRBD2 (6 bases). The CDR3 length is 14 residues. CDR1 SGHTA and CDR2 FQGNSA come from the germline V gene. Trimming removed 0 bases from V and 0 bases from J, with 6 bases in between. The whole variable domain, filled in from reference TRBV7-2 and TRBJ2-7, reads GAGVSQSPSNKVTEKGKDVELRCDPISGHTALYWYRQSLGQGLEFLIYFQGNSAPDKSGLPSDRFSAERTGGSVSTLTIQRTQQEDSAVYLCASSLADYSYEQYFGPGTRLTVT.

This clone appeared a single time. The chain combines TRBV5-4 with TRBJ2-7; 13 nucleotides agree with TRBD2. The ends lost 4 bases at V and 4 bases at J; junction bases unmatched: 8. The CDR3 length is 16 residues. Germline V CDR1 and CDR2: SGHNT, YYREEE (reference sequence). CDR3 nucleotide sequence: TGTGCCAGCAGCAGAGGACTAGCGGGAGTTGGGTACGAGCAGTACTTC. Its translation is CASSRGLAGVGYEQYF. Full variable domain (outside the CDR3, taken from reference TRBV5-4 and TRBJ2-7): ETGVTQSPTHLIKTRGQQVTLRCSSQSGHNTVSWYQQALGQGPQFIFQYYREEENGRGNFPPRFSGLQFPNYSSELNVNALELDDSALYLCASSRGLAGVGYEQYFGPGTRLTVT.

The chain is built from TRBV19 and TRBJ2-3; 7 nucleotides match TRBD1. The CDR3 extends over 14 amino acids. The germline V gene encodes CDR1 LNHDA and CDR2 SQIVND (reference sequence). With 4 bases clipped from V and 4 bases from J, the junction kept 5 bases outside the gene matches. CDR3 DNA: TGTGCCAGTAGTAGAGGACAGGTGCCAGATACGCAGTATTTT. Residues: CASSRGQVPDTQYF.

The J gene is TRBJ1-2, the V gene TRBV18, with D possibly TRBD1 on 6 matching bases. Germline V gene sequence: CDR1 KGHSH, CDR2 LQKENI. This CDR3 comprises 16 residues. The V gene lost 6 bases and the J gene lost 6 bases, with 23 bases spanning the gap. CDR3 amino acids: CASSFEDRMGYDGYTF. The CDR3 DNA is TGTGCCAGCTCGTTCGAAGACAGGATGGGGTACGATGGCTACACCTTC.

The CDR3 loop is CAWSKAYEQYF. The CDR3 DNA follows: TGTGCCTGGAGTAAAGCGTACGAGCAGTACTTC. This chain connects TRBV30 to TRBJ2-7; D call uncertain. There are 11 residues in the CDR3. V lost 2 bases and J 4 bases, leaving 6 bases between the germline ends. Germline CDR1 is GTSNPN and CDR2 is SVGIG (reference sequence).

The V and J genes are TRBV10-3 and TRBJ1-2, with unresolved D. The CDR3 totals 13 residues. V was trimmed by 2 bases and J by 4 bases, leaving 8 bases between them. Germline V gives CDR1 ENHRY, CDR2 SYGVKD. The CDR3 nucleotides are TGTGCCATCAGTGAGGGCACCGCCTATGGCTACACCTTC. Amino acid sequence: CAISEGTAYGYTF.

This rearrangement joins TRBV19 to TRBJ2-2; 9 bases line up with TRBD1. Unmatched junction bases numbered 8, after V lost 7 bases and J lost 2 bases. CDR1 and CDR2 from the germline V gene are LNHDA and SQIVND (reference sequence). The CDR3 runs 16 residues. The DNA of the CDR3 is TGTGCCAGTATACCCCCACAGGGGGCTAACACCGGGGAGCTGTTTTTT. Amino acid sequence: CASIPPQGANTGELFF. Drawing the rest from reference TRBV19 and TRBJ2-2, the complete variable domain is DGGITQSPKYLFRKEGQNVTLSCEQNLNHDAMYWYRQDPGQGLRLIYYSQIVNDFQKGDIAEGYSVSREKKESFPLTVTSAQKNPTAFYLCASIPPQGANTGELFFGEGSRLTVL.

The rearrangement links TRBV18 to TRBJ2-7; unclear D gene. CDR3 size: 12 residues. The germline V and J ends were trimmed by 5 bases and 6 bases, with 11 bases remaining between them. Per germline, CDR1 KGHSH and CDR2 LQKENI. CDR3 loop: CASSSQLREQYF. The CDR3 coding sequence is TGTGCCAGCTCATCACAGCTGCGCGAGCAGTACTTC.

This sequence joins TRBV4-1 and TRBJ2-2, with a weak D call TRBD2 (6 bases). The CDR3 is 16 residues long. Germline loops: CDR1 MGHRA, CDR2 YSYEKL. The V and J ends lost 6 bases and 4 bases respectively, with 18 bases between them. CDR3: CASREVGLLGTGELFF. CDR3 coding DNA: TGCGCCAGCAGAGAGGTCGGACTACTCGGCACCGGGGAGCTGTTTTTT.

The chain employs TRBV7-9 and TRBJ1-1, with 7 bases aligning to TRBD1. There are 14 residues in the CDR3. Germline-derived CDR1 and CDR2 are SEHNR and FQNEAQ (reference sequence). V dropped 4 bases and J dropped 1; count of bases not matched to a gene: 3. CDR3: CASSSRTGNTEAFF. The CDR3 DNA is TGTGCCAGCAGCTCCCGGACAGGGAACACTGAAGCTTTCTTT.

The genes are TRBV19 and TRBJ2-1; 8 nucleotides match TRBD2. The germline gives CDR1 LNHDA, CDR2 SQIVND (reference sequence). The CDR3 spans 13 residues. Germline trimming cut 8 bases from V and 10 bases from J; bases unmatched to any gene: 10. DNA for the CDR3: TGTGCCAGTTTAAAGCGGGAGTCTTCCGAGCAGTTCTTC. Its translation: CASLKRESSEQFF.

This chain links TRBV5-4 with TRBJ2-7, with 8 positions matching TRBD2. V dropped 4 bases and J dropped 1; count of bases not matched to a gene: 10. The length of the CDR3 is 16 residues. Germline V gene sequence: CDR1 SGHNT, CDR2 YYREEE (reference sequence). CDR3 residues: CASSRGGAGRSYEQYF. As DNA, the CDR3 is TGTGCCAGCAGCCGGGGGGGGGCAGGGAGGTCCTACGAGCAGTACTTC. Looking up the rest from reference TRBV5-4 and TRBJ2-7 gives the full variable domain: ETGVTQSPTHLIKTRGQQVTLRCSSQSGHNTVSWYQQALGQGPQFIFQYYREEENGRGNFPPRFSGLQFPNYSSELNVNALELDDSALYLCASSRGGAGRSYEQYFGPGTRLTVT.